The sequence of this T cell receptor beta chain was determined in a study of shared clonotypes between healthy human individuals. This clone was detected a few times. Terminally differentiated effector memory CD45RA+ cells were excluded by CCR7 positive selection of CD45RO-negative cells. It was at deep level that the assay was run. Genomic DNA from each subset was divided evenly over several immunoSEQ plates. This table comes from immunoSEQ multiplex PCR, and its TCRdb copy is limited to in-frame clones, with some not included. The sample consists of roughly 1,800,000 clones, around 96% of them appearing once. From germline, CDR1 is MGHRA and CDR2 YSYEKL. The CDR3 is 16 residues long. V trimming: 5 bases; J trimming: 2 bases; junction bases outside the gene matches: 6.

The gene calls are TRBV4-1 and TRBJ2-7, with TRBD2 matching 13 bases. The clonotype originates from a man aged 18 to 29 in good health. Sequenced: naive CD8+ T cells sorted from blood. DNA for the CDR3: TGCGCCAGCAGCTCACGACTAGCGGGAGGCACCTACGAGCAGTACTTC. Translation: CASSSRLAGGTYEQYF.